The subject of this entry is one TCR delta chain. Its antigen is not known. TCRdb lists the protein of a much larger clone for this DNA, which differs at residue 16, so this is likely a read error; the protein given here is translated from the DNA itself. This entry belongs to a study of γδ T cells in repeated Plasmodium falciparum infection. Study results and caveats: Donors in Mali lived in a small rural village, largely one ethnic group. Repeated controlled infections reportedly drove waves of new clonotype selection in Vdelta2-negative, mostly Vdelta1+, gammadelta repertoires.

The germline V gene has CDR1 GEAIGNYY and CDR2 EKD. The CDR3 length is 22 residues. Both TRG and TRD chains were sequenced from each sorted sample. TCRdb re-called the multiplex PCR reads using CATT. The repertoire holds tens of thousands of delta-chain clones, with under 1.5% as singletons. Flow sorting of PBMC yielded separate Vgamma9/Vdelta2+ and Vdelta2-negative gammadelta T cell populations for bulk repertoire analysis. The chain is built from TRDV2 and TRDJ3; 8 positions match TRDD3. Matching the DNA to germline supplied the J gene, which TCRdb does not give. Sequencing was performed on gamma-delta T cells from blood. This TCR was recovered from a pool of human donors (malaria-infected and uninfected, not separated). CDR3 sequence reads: CACDSGAFTGGPSSWGTRQMFF. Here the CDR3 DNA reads TGTGCCTGTGACTCCGGCGCGTTTACTGGGGGCCCGAGCTCCTGGGGCACCCGACAGATGTTTTTC.